The rows below give T cell receptor beta chains drawn from one sample of a study of blood T cell repertoires in COVID-19. Here immunoSEQ multiplex PCR was the method, and the copy in TCRdb shows in-frame clones only, minus some. The data show more than 75,000 clones, over 65% seen once. The sample consisted of peripheral blood. These receptors were taken from a human donor in a cohort sampled during active COVID-19. Each CDR3 is given with its conserved first and last residue. Each record gives: V gene, CDR3 protein.

V: TRBV24-1; CDR3: CATSDLQGGRETQYF
V: TRBV24-1; CDR3: CATSDPLVYEQFF
V: TRBV3-1/TRBV3-2; CDR3: CASSQDLAGGSDTQYF
V: TRBV19; CDR3: CASSPGRGRTGELFF
V: TRBV19; CDR3: CASSLGGPNEKLFF
V: TRBV10-2; CDR3: CASHPPGQTYEQYF
V: TRBV3-1/TRBV3-2; CDR3: CASSLGQLNTEAFF
V: TRBV19; CDR3: CASQGQGAWNTEAFF
V: TRBV18; CDR3: CASSPGQGAEKLFF
V: TRBV5-1; CDR3: CASSVGQGAGTFF
V: TRBV5-1; CDR3: CASSLEGLGEKLFF
V: TRBV7-2; CDR3: CASSPDGESYGYTF
V: TRBV27; CDR3: CASSFLPPTGRSNQPQHF
V: TRBV5-1; CDR3: CASSLGTGKGEQYF
V: TRBV5-1; CDR3: CASSLAGQGNIQYF
V: TRBV9; CDR3: CASSVGQLTSGDTEAFF
V: TRBV19; CDR3: CASTPQGSNYGYTF
V: TRBV5-1; CDR3: CASSLDFPGHREAFF
V: TRBV28; CDR3: CASSLLGTDDEQFF
V: TRBV7-2; CDR3: CASSLEVGSSYEQYF
V: TRBV20-1; CDR3: CSASGAPVLSNQPQHF
V: TRBV13; CDR3: CASSLGTSGRTGELFF
V: TRBV7-8; CDR3: CASSLRGSYYEQYF
V: TRBV5-1; CDR3: CASSLVQNSEQYF
V: TRBV11-2; CDR3: CASSLGLAETQYF
V: TRBV5-1; CDR3: CASSLAGGDYGYTF
V: TRBV19; CDR3: CASTLGQTTDTQYF
V: TRBV3-1/TRBV3-2; CDR3: CASSQGGGEEKLFF
V: TRBV15; CDR3: CATSRDPGTGGHQPQHF
V: TRBV28; CDR3: CASSLLSVVGYTF
V: TRBV5-1; CDR3: CASTPRDWQETQYF
V: TRBV6-5; CDR3: CASSLTGGAEYEQYF
V: TRBV5-6; CDR3: CASINGVYEQYF
V: TRBV29-1; CDR3: CSVDGLAGATDTQYF
V: TRBV7-9; CDR3: CASSFVEGTEAFF
V: TRBV6-5; CDR3: CASKLAGGSYEQYF
V: TRBV5-1; CDR3: CASSYLAGASTGELFF
V: TRBV5-1; CDR3: CASSFSGQSNTEAFF
V: TRBV7-2; CDR3: CASSFLLAGRPYQETQYF
V: TRBV4-2; CDR3: CASSQDQVSVEKLFF
V: TRBV7-2; CDR3: CASSPTAGSYNEQFF
V: TRBV5-1; CDR3: CASSPRPGGDTEAFF